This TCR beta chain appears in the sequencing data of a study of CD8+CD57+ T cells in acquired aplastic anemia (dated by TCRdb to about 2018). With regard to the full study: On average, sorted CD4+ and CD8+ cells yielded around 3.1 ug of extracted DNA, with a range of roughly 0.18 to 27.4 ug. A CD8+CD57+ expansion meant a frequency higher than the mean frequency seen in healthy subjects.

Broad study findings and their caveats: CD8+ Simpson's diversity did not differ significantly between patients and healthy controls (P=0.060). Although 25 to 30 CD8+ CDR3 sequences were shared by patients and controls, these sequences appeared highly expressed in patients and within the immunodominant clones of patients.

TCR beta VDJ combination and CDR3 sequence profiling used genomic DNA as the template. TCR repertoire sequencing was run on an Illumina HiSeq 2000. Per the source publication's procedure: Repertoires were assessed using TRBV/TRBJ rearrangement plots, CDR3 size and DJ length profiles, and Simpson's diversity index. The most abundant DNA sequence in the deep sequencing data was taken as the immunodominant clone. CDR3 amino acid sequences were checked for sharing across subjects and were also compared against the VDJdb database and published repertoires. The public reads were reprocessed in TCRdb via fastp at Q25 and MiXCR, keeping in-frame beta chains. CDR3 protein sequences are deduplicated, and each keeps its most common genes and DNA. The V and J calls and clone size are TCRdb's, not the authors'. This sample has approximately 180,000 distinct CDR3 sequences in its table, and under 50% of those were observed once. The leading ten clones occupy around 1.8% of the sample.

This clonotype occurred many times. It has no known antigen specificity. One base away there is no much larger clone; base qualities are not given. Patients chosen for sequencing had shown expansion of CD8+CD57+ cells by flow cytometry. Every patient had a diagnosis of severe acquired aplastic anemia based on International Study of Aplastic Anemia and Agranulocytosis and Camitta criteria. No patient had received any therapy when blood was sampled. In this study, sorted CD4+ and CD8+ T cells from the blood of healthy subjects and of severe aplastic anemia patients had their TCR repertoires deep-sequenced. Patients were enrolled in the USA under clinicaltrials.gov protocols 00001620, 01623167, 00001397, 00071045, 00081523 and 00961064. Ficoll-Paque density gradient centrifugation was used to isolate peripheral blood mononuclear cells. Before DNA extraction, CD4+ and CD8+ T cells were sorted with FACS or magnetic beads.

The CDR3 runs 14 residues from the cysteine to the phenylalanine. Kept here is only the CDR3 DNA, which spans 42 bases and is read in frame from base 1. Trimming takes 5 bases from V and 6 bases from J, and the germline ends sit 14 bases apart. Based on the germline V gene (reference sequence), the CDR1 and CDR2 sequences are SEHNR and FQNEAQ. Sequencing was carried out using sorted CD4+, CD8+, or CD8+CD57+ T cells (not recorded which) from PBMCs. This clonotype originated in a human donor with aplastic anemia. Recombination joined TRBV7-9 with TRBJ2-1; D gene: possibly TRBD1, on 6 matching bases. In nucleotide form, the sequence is TGTGCCAGCAGCGAGACTCAGGGGCTCAATGAGCAGTTCTTC. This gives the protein CASSETQGLNEQFF.